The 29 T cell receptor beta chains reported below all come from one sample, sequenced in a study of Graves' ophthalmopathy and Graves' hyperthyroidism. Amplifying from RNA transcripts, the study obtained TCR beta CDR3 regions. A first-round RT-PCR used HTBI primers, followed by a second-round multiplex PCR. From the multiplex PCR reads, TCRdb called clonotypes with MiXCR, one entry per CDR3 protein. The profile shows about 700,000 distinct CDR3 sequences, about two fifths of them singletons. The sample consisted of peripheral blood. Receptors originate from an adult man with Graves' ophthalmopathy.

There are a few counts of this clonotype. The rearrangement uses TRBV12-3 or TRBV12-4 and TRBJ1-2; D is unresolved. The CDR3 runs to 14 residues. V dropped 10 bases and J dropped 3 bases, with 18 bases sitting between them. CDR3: CATRSRRFDYGYTF. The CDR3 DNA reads TGTGCCACCAGATCCAGGCGATTTGACTATGGCTACACCTTC.

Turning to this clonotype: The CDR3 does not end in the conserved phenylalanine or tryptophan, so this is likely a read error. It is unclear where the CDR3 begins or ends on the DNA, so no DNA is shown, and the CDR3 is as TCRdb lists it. The CDR3 sequence is CSVVDRGHRGQ. The chain is built from TRBV29-1 and TRBJ2-2; the D call TRBD1 from the table was never checked on the DNA. The CDR3 numbers 11 amino acids, ends counted. Per germline, CDR1 SQVTM and CDR2 ANQGSEA.

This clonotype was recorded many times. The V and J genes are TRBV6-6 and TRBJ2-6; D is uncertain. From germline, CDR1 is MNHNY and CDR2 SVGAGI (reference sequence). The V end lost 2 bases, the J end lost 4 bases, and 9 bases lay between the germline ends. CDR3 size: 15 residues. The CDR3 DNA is TGTGCCAGCAGTTACATCAGGACCGGGGCCAACGTCCTGACTTTC. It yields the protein CASSYIRTGANVLTF.

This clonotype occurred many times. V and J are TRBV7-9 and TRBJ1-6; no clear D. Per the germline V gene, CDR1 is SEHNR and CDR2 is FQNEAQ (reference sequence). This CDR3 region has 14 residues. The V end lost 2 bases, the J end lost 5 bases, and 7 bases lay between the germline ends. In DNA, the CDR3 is TGTGCCAGCAGCTTAACACAAGATAATTCACCCCTCCACTTT. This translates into CASSLTQDNSPLHF.

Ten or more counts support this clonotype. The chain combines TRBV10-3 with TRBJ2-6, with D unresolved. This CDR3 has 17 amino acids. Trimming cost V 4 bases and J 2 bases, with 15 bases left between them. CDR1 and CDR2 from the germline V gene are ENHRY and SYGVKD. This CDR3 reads CAISVQISHPGANVLTF. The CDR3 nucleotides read TGTGCCATCAGTGTTCAGATTTCTCATCCTGGGGCCAACGTCCTGACTTTC.

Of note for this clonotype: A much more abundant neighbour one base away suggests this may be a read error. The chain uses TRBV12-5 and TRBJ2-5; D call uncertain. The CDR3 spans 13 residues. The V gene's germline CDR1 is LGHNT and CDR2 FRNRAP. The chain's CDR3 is CASGLGRQGTQYF. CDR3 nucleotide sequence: TGTGCTAGTGGTTTGGGACGACAAGGGACCCAGTACTTC.

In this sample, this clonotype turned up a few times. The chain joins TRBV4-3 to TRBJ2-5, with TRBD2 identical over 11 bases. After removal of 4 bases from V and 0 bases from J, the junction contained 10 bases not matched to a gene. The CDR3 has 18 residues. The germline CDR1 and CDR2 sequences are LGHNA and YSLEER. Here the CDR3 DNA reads TGCGCCAGCAGCCCAGGGGGACCGGGACTAGCGGACCAAGAGACCCAGTACTTC. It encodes CASSPGGPGLADQETQYF.

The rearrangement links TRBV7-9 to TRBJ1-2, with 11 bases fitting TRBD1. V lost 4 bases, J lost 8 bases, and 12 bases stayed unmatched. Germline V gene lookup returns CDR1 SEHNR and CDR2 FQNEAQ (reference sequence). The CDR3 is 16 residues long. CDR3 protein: CASSSASMDRGQGYTF. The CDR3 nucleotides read TGTGCCAGCAGCTCGGCCTCGATGGACAGGGGGCAAGGCTACACCTTC.

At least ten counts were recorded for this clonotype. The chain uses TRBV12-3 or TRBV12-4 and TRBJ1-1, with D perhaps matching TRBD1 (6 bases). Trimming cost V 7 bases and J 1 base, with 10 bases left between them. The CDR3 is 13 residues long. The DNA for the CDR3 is TGTGCCAGCAAAGGACAGTGGAACACTGAAGCTTTCTTT. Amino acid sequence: CASKGQWNTEAFF.

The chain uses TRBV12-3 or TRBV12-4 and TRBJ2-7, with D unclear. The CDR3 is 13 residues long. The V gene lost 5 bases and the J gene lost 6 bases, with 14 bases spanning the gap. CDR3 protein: CASSQGPGVEQYF. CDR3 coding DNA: TGTGCCAGCAGTCAAGGACCGGGCGTCGAGCAGTACTTC.

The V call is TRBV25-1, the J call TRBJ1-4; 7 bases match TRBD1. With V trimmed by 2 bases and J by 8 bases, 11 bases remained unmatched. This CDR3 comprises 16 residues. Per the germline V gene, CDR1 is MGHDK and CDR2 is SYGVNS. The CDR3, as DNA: TGTGCCAGCAGTGAAGGGGAGGGGGCAGTAAGCGAAAAACTGTTTTTT. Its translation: CASSEGEGAVSEKLFF.

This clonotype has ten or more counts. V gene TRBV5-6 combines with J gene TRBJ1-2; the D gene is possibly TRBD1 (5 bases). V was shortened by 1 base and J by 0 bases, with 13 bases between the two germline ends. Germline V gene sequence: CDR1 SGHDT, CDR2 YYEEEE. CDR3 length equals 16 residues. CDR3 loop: CASSLNPGPPNYGYTF. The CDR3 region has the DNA TGTGCCAGCAGCTTGAACCCGGGACCACCTAACTATGGCTACACCTTC.

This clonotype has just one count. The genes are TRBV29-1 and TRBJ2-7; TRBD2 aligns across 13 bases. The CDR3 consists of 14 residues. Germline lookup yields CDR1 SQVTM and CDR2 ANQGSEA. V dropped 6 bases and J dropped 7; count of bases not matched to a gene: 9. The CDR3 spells CSVRTSGSYNEQYF. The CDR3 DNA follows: TGCAGCGTAAGGACTAGCGGGAGTTACAATGAGCAGTACTTC.

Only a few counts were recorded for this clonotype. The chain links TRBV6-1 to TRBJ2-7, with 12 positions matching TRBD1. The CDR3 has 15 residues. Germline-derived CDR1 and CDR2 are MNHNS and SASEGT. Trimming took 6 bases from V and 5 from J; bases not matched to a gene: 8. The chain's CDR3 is CASSQPGQGANEQYF. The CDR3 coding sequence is TGTGCCAGCAGCCAACCGGGACAGGGGGCTAACGAGCAGTACTTC.

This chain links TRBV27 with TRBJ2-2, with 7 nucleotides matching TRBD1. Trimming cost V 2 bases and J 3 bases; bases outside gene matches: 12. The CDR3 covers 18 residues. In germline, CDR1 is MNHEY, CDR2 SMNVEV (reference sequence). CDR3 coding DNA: TGTGCCAGCAGTTTAAGTGTGTATGGGACAGAGGACACCGGGGAGCTGTTTTTT. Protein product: CASSLSVYGTEDTGELFF.

Here the CDR3 reads CASSLRSADVSNQPQHF. The DNA for the CDR3 is TGTGCCAGCAGCTTAAGGTCCGCAGATGTTAGCAATCAGCCCCAGCATTTT. This chain uses TRBV11-2 with TRBJ1-5; D remains unclear. Trimming took off 2 bases at V and 0 bases at J, with 14 bases between the two ends. Germline assignment: CDR1 SGHAT and CDR2 FQNNGV. This CDR3 contains 17 residues.

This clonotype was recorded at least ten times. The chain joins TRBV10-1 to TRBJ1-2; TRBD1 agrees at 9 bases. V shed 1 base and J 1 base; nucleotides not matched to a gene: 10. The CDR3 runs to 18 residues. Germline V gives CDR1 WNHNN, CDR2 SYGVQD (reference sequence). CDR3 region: CASSEWTTGGRYNYGYTF. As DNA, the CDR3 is TGCGCCAGCAGTGAGTGGACAACAGGGGGCCGTTATAACTATGGCTACACCTTC.

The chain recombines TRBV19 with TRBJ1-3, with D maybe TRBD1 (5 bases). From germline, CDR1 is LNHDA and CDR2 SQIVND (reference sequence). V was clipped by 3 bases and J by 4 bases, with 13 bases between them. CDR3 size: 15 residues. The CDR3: CASSIAGTNGNTIYF. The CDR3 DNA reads TGTGCCAGTAGTATCGCCGGGACTAACGGAAACACCATATATTTT. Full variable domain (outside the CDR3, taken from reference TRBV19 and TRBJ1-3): DGGITQSPKYLFRKEGQNVTLSCEQNLNHDAMYWYRQDPGQGLRLIYYSQIVNDFQKGDIAEGYSVSREKKESFPLTVTSAQKNPTAFYLCASSIAGTNGNTIYFGEGSWLTVV.

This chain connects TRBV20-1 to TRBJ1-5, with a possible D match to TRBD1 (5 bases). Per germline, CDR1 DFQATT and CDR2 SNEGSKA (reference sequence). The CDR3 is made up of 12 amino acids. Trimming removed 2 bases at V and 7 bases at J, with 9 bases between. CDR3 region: CSARSRGQPQHF. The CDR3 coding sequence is TGCAGTGCTAGAAGTCGGGGGCAGCCCCAGCATTTT.

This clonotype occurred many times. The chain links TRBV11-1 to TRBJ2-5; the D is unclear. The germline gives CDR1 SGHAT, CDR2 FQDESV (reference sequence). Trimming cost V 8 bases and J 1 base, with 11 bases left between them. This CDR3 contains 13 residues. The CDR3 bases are TGTGCCAGCGCGTATGAGACCCAAGAGACCCAGTACTTC. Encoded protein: CASAYETQETQYF.

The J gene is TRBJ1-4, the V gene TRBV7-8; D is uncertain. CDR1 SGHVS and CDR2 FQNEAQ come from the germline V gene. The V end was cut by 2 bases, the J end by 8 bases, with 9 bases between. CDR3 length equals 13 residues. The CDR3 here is CASSLREYEKLFF. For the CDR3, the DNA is TGTGCCAGCAGCTTACGGGAGTACGAAAAACTGTTTTTT.

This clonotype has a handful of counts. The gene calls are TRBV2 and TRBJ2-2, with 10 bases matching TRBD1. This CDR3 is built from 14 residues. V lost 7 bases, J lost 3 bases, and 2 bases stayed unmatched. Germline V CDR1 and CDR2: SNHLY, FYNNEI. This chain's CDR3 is CASKDRGYTGELFF. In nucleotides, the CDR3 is TGTGCCAGCAAGGACAGGGGGTACACCGGGGAGCTGTTTTTT.

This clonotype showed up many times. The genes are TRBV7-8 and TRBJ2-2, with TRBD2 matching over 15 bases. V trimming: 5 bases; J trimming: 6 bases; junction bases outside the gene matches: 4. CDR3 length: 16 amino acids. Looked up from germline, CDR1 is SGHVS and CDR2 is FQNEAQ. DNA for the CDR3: TGTGCCAGCAGCGCTGGACTAGCGGGAGGGCCCGGGGAGCTGTTTTTT. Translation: CASSAGLAGGPGELFF.

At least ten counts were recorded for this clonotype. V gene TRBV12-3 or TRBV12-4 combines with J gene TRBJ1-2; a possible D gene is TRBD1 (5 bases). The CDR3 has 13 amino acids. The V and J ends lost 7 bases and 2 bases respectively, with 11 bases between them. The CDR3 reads CASKSTVNYGYTF. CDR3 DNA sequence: TGTGCCAGCAAATCGACAGTGAACTATGGCTACACCTTC.

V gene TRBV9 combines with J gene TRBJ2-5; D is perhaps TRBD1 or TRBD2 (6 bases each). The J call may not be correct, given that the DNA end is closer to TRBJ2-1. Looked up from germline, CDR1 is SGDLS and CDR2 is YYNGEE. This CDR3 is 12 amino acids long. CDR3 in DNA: TGTGCCAGCAGCGTAAGGGGGGATGAGCAGTTCTTC. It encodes CASSVRGDEQFF.

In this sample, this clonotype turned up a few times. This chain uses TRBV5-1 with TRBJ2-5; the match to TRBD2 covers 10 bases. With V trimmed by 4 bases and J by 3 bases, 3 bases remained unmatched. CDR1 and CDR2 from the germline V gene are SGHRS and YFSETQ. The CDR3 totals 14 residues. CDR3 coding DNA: TGCGCCAGCAGCATTGGACTAGCGGAAGAGACCCAGTACTTC. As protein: CASSIGLAEETQYF.

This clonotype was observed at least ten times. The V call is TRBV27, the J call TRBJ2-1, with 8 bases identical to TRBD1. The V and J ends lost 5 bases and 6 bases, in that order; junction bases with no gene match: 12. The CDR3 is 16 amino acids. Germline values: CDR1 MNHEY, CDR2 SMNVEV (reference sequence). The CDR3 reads CASSTLRDRSRNEQFF. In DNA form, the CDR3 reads TGTGCCAGCAGTACCCTCCGGGACAGGAGTCGCAATGAGCAGTTCTTC.

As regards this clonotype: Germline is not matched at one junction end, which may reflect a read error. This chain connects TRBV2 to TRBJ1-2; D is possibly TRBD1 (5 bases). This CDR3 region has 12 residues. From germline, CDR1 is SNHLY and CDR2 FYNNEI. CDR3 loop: CARRVFDYGYTF. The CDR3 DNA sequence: TGTGCCCGCAGGGTATTCGACTATGGCTACACCTTC.

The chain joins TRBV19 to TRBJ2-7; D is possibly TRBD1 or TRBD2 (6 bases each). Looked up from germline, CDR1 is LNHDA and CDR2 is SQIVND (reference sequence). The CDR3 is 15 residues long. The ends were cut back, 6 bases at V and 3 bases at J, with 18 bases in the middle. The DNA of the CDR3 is TGTGCCAGTAGCCAGGACAGTGGGGGGTTCTACGAGCAGTACTTC. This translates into CASSQDSGGFYEQYF.